The 2 T cell receptor beta chains in this list originate from one sample, sequenced in a study of T cell responses to AZD1222 COVID-19 vaccine. The table came from immunoSEQ multiplex PCR; TCRdb's copy has only in-frame clones and leaves some out. The table records approximately 82,000 clones, about 90% of them present only once. The sample was peripheral blood, taken 28 days after the second AZD1222 dose. These receptors were obtained from an adult who received the AZD1222 COVID-19 vaccine.

The rearrangement joins TRBV28 to TRBJ1-1, with unresolved D. This CDR3 comprises 13 residues. With 8 bases removed from V and 0 bases from J, the gap between germline ends came to 10 bases. The germline gives CDR1 MDHEN, CDR2 SYDVKM. CDR3 sequence: CASVKNLNTEAFF. The DNA of the CDR3 is TGTGCCAGCGTAAAGAATTTGAACACTGAAGCTTTCTTT.

The chain uses TRBV7-2 and TRBJ2-3; no clear D gene. Trimming pared 2 bases from V and 2 bases from J, leaving 2 bases between. The CDR3 length is 12 residues. Germline values: CDR1 SGHTA, CDR2 FQGNSA. This CDR3 reads CASSLSTDTQYF. Here the CDR3 DNA reads TGTGCCAGCAGCTTATCCACAGATACGCAGTATTTT.